The 6 T cell receptor beta chains below come from one sample, sequenced in a study of T-cell memory formation after mild COVID-19. MiXCR was run by TCRdb on the 5' RACE reads, yielding one entry per CDR3 protein. The data hold about 560,000 distinct CDR3 sequences, with 17% observed a single time. The sequencing input was PBMCs or a T cell subset sorted from them (not recorded which). These receptors originate from an adult woman who had mild COVID-19 (a few samples of this study predate the infection). Cell type and time point are not known.

This clonotype showed up many times. DNA of the CDR3: TGTGCCAGCAGCATAGTCACCAGGGGTTGTGGGGAGACCCAGTACTTC. It translates to CASSIVTRGCGETQYF. The V gene is TRBV21-1, the J gene TRBJ2-5; the DNA was not used to check the table's D call, TRBD1. TRBV21-1 is an annotated pseudogene. This CDR3 region has 16 residues.

This clonotype was counted many times. This chain connects TRBV3-1 to TRBJ2-2, with D perhaps matching TRBD2 (5 bases). Deletions cut 4 bases from V and 9 bases from J, with 24 bases between. Germline V gene sequence: CDR1 LGHDT, CDR2 YNNKEL (reference sequence). The CDR3 has 17 residues. In DNA form, the CDR3 reads TGTGCCAGCAGCCGTTCGGAACGGGATACCTATTTGCGGGAGCTGTTTTTT. It codes for CASSRSERDTYLRELFF.

This clonotype was seen only a few times. The chain is built from TRBV19 and TRBJ2-6; D not certain. The V and J ends lost 6 bases and 2 bases respectively, with 5 bases between them. In germline, CDR1 is LNHDA, CDR2 SQIVND (reference sequence). CDR3 length equals 13 residues. CDR3 sequence: CASRVPGANVLTF. The DNA of the CDR3 is TGTGCCAGTAGGGTCCCTGGGGCCAACGTCCTGACTTTC.

J is TRBJ1-5 and V is TRBV20-1; 10 nucleotides match TRBD1. The V segment lost 6 bases and the J segment 7 bases; nucleotides outside the gene matches: 6. CDR3 length equals 13 residues. From germline, CDR1 is DFQATT and CDR2 SNEGSKA (reference sequence). CDR3 nucleotide sequence: TGCAGTGCCGAGGGACAGGGGAAACAGCCCCAGCATTTT. This codes for CSAEGQGKQPQHF.

This clonotype turned up a few times. The V call is TRBV7-8, the J call TRBJ1-5; TRBD1 aligns across 9 bases. The CDR3 runs 14 residues. In germline, CDR1 is SGHVS, CDR2 FQNEAQ. V lost 5 bases to trimming and J lost 10 bases; unmatched junction nucleotides: 9. The chain's CDR3 is CASSMGQGVTPQHF. As DNA, the CDR3 is TGTGCCAGCAGCATGGGACAGGGAGTCACTCCCCAGCATTTT.

The V and J genes are TRBV7-2 and TRBJ1-1; perhaps TRBD1 as D (5 bases). This CDR3 region has 16 residues. V lost 1 base and J 1 base, leaving 13 bases between the germline ends. CDR1 and CDR2 (germline): SGHTA, FQGNSA. CDR3 nucleotides: TGTGCCAGCAGCTTAGAGCCCAGGGACGGGAACACTGAAGCTTTCTTT. As protein: CASSLEPRDGNTEAFF.